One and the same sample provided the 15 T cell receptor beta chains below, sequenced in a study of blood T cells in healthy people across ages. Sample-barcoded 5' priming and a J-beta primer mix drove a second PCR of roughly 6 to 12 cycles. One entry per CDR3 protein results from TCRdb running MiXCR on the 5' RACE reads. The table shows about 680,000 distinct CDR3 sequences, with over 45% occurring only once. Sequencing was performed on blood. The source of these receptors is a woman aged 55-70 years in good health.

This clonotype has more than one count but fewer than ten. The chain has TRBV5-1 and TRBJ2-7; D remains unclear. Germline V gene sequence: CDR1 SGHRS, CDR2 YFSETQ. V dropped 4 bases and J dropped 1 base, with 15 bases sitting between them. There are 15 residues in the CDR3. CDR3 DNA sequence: TGCGCCAGCAGCCTTGATGACTGGGGATCCTACGAGCAGTACTTC. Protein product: CASSLDDWGSYEQYF.

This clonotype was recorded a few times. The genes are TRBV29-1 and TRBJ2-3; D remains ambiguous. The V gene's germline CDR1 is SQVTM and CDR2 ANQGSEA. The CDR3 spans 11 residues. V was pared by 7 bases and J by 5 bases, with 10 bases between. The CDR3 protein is CSGLRGDTQYF. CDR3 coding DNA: TGCAGCGGCCTGAGAGGAGATACGCAGTATTTT.

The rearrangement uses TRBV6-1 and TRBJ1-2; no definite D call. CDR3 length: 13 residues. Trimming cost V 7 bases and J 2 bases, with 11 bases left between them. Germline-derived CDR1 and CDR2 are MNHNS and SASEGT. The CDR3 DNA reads TGTGCCAGCAAATCAGACCCGAACTATGGCTACACCTTC. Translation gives CASKSDPNYGYTF.

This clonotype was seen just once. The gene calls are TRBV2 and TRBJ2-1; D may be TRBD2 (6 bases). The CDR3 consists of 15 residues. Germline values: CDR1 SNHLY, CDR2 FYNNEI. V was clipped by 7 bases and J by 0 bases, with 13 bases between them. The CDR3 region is CASKLATSSYNEQFF. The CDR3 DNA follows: TGTGCCAGCAAGCTAGCGACCAGCTCCTACAATGAGCAGTTCTTC.

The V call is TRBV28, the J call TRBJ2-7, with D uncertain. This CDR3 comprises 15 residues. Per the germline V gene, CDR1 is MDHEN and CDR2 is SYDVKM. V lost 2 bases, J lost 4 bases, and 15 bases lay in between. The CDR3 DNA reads TGTGCCAGCAGTTTAACGGGCTTAGTCGGATACGAGCAGTACTTC. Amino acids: CASSLTGLVGYEQYF. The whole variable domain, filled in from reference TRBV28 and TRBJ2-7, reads DVKVTQSSRYLVKRTGEKVFLECVQDMDHENMFWYRQDPGLGLRLIYFSYDVKMKEKGDIPEGYSVSREKKERFSLILESASTNQTSMYLCASSLTGLVGYEQYFGPGTRLTVT.

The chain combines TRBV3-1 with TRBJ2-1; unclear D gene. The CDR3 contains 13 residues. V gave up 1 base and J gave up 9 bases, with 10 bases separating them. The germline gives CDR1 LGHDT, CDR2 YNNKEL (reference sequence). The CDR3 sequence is CASSQALRGEQFF. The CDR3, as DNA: TGTGCCAGCAGCCAAGCGTTACGTGGTGAGCAGTTCTTC.

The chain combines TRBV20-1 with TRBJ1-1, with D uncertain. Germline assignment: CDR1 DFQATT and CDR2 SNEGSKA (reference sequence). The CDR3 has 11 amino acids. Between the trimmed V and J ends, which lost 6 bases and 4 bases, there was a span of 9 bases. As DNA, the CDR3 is TGCAGTGCGGAGGGCTCCACTGAAGCTTTCTTT. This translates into CSAEGSTEAFF.

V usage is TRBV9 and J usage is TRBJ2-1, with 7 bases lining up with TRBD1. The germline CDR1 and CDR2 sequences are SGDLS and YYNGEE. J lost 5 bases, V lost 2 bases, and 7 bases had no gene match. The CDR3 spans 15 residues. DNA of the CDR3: TGTGCCAGCAGCGTCGCAGGACAGGCCGACAATGAGCAGTTCTTC. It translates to CASSVAGQADNEQFF.

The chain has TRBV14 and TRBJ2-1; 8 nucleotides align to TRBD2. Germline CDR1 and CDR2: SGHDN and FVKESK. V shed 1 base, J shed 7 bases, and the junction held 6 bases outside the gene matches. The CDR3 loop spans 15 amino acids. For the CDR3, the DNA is TGTGCCAGCAGCCAAGTGGTTAGCGGGAATAATGAGCAGTTCTTC. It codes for CASSQVVSGNNEQFF. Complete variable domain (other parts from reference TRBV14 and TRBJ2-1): EAGVTQFPSHSVIEKGQTVTLRCDPISGHDNLYWYRRVMGKEIKFLLHFVKESKQDESGMPNNRFLAERTGGTYSTLKVQPAELEDSGVYFCASSQVVSGNNEQFFGPGTRLTVL.

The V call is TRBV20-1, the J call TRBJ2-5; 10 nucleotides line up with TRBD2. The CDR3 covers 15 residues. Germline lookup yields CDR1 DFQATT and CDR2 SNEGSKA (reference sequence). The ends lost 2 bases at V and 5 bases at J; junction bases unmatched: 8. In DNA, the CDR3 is TGCAGTGCTAGACGTCTAGCGGGAGTTGCGGAGACCCAGTACTTC. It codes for CSARRLAGVAETQYF.

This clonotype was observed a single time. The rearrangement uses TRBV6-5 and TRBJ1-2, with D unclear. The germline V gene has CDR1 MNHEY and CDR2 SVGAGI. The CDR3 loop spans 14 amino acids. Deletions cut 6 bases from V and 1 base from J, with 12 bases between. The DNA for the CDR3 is TGTGCCAGCAGGCGCCCTGACAATAACTATGGCTACACCTTC. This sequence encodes CASRRPDNNYGYTF.

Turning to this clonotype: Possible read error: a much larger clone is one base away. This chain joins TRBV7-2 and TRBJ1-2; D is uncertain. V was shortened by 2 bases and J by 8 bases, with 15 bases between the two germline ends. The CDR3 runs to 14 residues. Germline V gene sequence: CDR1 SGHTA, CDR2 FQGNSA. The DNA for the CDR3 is TGTGCCAGCAGCTTAACAGCGACGGAAAGGGGCTACACCTTC. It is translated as CASSLTATERGYTF.

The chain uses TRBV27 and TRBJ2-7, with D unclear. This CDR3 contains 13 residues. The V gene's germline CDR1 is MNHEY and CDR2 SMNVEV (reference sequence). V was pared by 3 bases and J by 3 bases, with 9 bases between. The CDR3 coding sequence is TGTGCCAGCAGTTTCCAATACAACTACGAGCAGTACTTC. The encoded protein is CASSFQYNYEQYF.

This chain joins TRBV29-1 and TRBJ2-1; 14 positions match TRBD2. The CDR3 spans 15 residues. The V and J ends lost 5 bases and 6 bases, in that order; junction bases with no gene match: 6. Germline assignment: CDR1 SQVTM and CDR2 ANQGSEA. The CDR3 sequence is CSVPRLAGGVNEQFF. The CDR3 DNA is TGCAGCGTTCCGAGACTAGCGGGAGGGGTCAATGAGCAGTTCTTC.

The CDR3 nucleotides are TGTGCCACCTACCTTACTCTCGGACAGGGGAACTATGGCTACACCTTC. Translating it yields CATYLTLGQGNYGYTF. The V call is TRBV28, the J call TRBJ1-2, with 9 bases lining up with TRBD1. The CDR3 is 16 residues long. The J segment lost 2 bases and the V segment lost 10 bases, leaving 14 bases of the junction unmatched. Per the germline V gene, CDR1 is MDHEN and CDR2 is SYDVKM.